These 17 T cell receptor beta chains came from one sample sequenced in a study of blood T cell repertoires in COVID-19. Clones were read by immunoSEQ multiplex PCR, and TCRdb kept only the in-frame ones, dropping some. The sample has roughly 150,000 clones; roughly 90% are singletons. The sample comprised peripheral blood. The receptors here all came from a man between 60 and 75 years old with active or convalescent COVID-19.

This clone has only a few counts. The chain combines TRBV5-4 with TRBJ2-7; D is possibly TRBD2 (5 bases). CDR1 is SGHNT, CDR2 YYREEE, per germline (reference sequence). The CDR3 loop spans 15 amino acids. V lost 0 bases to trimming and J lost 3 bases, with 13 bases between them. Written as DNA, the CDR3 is TGTGCCAGCAGCTTGGACCCTCAAGCGGACTACGAGCAGTACTTC. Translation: CASSLDPQADYEQYF.

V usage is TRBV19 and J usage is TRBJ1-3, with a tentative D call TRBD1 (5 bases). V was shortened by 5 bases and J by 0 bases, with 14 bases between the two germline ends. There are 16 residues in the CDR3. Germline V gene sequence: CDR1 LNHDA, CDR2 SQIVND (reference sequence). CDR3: CASSPYTGHSGNTIYF. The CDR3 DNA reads TGTGCCAGTAGTCCATACACAGGACACTCTGGAAACACCATATATTTT.

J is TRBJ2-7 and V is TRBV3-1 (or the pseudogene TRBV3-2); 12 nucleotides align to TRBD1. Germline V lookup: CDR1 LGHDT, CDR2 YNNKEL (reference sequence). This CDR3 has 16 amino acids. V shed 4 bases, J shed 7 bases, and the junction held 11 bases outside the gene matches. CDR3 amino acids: CASSRPGRDRGLEQYF. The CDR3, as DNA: TGTGCCAGCAGCCGACCAGGAAGGGACAGGGGGCTTGAGCAGTACTTC.

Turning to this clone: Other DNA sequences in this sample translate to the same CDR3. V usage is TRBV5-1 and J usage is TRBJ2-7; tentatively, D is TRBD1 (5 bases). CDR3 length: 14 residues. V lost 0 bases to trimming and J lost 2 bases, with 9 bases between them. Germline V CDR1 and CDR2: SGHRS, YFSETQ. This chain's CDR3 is CASSLEGAPYEQYF. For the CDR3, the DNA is TGCGCCAGCAGCTTGGAAGGGGCGCCCTACGAGCAGTACTTC.

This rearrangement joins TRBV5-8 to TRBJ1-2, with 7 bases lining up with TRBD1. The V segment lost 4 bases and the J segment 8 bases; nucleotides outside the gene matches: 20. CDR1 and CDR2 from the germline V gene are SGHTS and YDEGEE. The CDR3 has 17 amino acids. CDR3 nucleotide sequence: TGTGCCAGCAGCCCTAGGACAGGAGTCGATATGGCTACGGGCTACACCTTC. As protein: CASSPRTGVDMATGYTF.

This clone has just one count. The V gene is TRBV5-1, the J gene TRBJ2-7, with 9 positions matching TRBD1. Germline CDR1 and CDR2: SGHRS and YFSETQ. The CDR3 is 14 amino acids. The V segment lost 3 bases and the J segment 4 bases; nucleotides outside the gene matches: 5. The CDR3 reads CASSSDRGRYEQYF. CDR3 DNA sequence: TGCGCCAGCAGCTCGGACAGGGGTCGGTACGAGCAGTACTTC.

CDR3 sequence reads: CASRDSTGELFF. The CDR3 DNA sequence: TGCGCCAGTCGGGACAGCACCGGGGAGCTGTTTTTT. The chain links TRBV10-1 to TRBJ2-2, with 7 bases identical to TRBD1. This CDR3 has 12 residues. The trim removed 9 bases at V and 4 bases at J, leaving 2 bases unmatched. From germline, CDR1 is WNHNN and CDR2 SYGVQD (reference sequence).

The CDR3 loop reads CAISPRGAYGYTF. The CDR3 DNA reads TGTGCCATCAGCCCGCGGGGTGCCTATGGCTACACCTTC. The chain couples TRBV10-3 to TRBJ1-2; D is ambiguous. Germline assignment: CDR1 ENHRY and CDR2 SYGVKD. The V gene lost 6 bases and the J gene lost 4 bases, with 12 bases spanning the gap. This CDR3 has 13 residues.

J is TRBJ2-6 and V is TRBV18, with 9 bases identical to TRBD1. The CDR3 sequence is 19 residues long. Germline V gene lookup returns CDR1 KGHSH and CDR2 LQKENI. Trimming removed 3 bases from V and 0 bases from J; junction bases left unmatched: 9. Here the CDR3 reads CASSPGDRVLLSGANVLTF. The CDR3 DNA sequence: TGTGCCAGCTCACCTGGGGACAGGGTTCTCCTCTCTGGGGCCAACGTCCTGACTTTC.

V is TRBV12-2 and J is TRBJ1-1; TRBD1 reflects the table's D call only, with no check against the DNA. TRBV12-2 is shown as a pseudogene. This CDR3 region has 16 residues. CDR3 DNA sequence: TGTGCAAGTCGCCTCATACAGGGCTTCCAGAACACTGAAGCTTTCTTT. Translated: CASRLIQGFQNTEAFF.

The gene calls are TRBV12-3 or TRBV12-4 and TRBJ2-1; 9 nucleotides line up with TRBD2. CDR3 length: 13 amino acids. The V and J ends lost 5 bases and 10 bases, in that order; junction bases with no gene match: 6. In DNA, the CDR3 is TGTGCCAGCAGTCCAGCGGGGGGAGGGGAGCAGTTCTTC. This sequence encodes CASSPAGGGEQFF.

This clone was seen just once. CDR3 nucleotide sequence: TGTGCCAGCAGTGAAGATCTAGCCGGAGGCTATCAGCCCCAGCATTTT. It is translated as CASSEDLAGGYQPQHF. The genes are TRBV6-1 and TRBJ1-5; D unresolved. This CDR3 comprises 16 residues. The germline V gene has CDR1 MNHNS and CDR2 SASEGT. Trimming removed 1 base from V and 5 bases from J, with 15 bases in between.

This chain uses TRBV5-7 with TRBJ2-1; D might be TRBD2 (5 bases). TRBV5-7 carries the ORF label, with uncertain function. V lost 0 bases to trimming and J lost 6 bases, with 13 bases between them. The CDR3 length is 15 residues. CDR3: CASSLASKDFNEQFF. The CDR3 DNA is TGTGCCAGCAGCTTGGCTAGCAAGGATTTCAATGAGCAGTTCTTC.

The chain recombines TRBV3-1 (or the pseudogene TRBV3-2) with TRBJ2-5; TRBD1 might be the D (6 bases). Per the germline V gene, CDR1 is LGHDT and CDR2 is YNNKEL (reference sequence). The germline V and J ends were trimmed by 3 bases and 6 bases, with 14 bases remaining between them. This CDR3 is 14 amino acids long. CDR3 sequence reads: CASSQGAVVKTQYF. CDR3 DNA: TGTGCCAGCAGCCAGGGGGCCGTTGTGAAGACCCAGTACTTC.

The CDR3 spells CASSERLAGMGANVLTF. CDR3 coding DNA: TGTGCCAGCAGTGAAAGGCTAGCGGGGATGGGGGCCAACGTCCTGACTTTC. The rearrangement uses TRBV2 and TRBJ2-6; 9 bases fit TRBD2. V dropped 2 bases and J dropped 4; count of bases not matched to a gene: 6. Germline-derived CDR1 and CDR2 are SNHLY and FYNNEI. The CDR3 covers 17 residues.

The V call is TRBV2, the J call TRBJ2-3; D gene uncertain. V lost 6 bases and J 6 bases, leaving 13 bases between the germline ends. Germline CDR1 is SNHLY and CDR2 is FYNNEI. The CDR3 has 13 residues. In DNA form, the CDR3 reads TGTGCCAGCAGCGTCTCCCTTATGGATACGCAGTATTTT. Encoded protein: CASSVSLMDTQYF.

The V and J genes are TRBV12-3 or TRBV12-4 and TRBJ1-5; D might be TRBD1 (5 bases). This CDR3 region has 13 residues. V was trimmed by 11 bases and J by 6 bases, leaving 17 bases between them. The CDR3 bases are TGTGCCTCAGTTTGGGGGGACGGTCAGCCCCAGCATTTT. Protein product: CASVWGDGQPQHF.